The 23 T cell receptor beta chains given below trace back to one sample, sequenced in a study of T-cell reconstitution after alpha-beta-depleted transplantation in children. Preparation of the TCRbeta library was carried out with unique molecular identifiers. TCRdb re-derived calls from the PCR reads in MiXCR, one entry per CDR3 protein. The sample contains some 120,000 distinct CDR3 sequences, more than 20% of which appear only once. The sample in question was PBMCs, mostly from graft donor cells, obtained 180 days after TCRalphabeta/CD19-depleted stem cell transplant. The receptors stem from a male patient between 2 and 9 years old who had a stem cell transplant for chronic granulomatous disease, so the T cells may come from the graft donor.

This clonotype appeared many times. The gene calls are TRBV20-1 and TRBJ2-2; 10 bases line up with TRBD1. The J segment lost 5 bases and the V segment lost 3 bases, leaving 9 bases of the junction unmatched. The CDR3 is 16 amino acids. Germline V gene sequence: CDR1 DFQATT, CDR2 SNEGSKA (reference sequence). The CDR3 loop reads CSASFRQGARTGELFF. CDR3 sequence (DNA): TGCAGTGCTAGCTTTAGACAGGGGGCTCGGACCGGGGAGCTGTTTTTT.

This chain links TRBV10-2 with TRBJ1-5; D is undetermined. Trimming stripped 1 base from V and 1 base from J, with 11 bases between. The CDR3 has 16 amino acids. Germline CDR1 is WSHSY and CDR2 is SAAADI. This CDR3 reads CASSEWISTSNQPQHF. CDR3 DNA sequence: TGCGCCAGCAGTGAGTGGATCTCTACGAGCAATCAGCCCCAGCATTTT.

This rearrangement joins TRBV6-5 to TRBJ1-5; no firm D call. The V and J ends lost 2 bases and 4 bases respectively, with 9 bases between them. The CDR3 runs to 14 residues. In germline, CDR1 is MNHEY, CDR2 SVGAGI. In DNA, the CDR3 is TGTGCCAGCAGTTACGAGAAAATAAATCAGCCCCAGCATTTT. Its translation: CASSYEKINQPQHF.

This clonotype has a count of ten or more. CDR3 protein: CSAAQTTSEQFF. The CDR3 DNA follows: TGCAGTGCTGCCCAGACTACTTCTGAGCAGTTCTTC. This chain connects TRBV20-1 to TRBJ2-1, with D possibly being TRBD2 (5 bases). V dropped 5 bases and J dropped 9 bases, with 14 bases sitting between them. The CDR3 runs to 12 residues. Germline V gene sequence: CDR1 DFQATT, CDR2 SNEGSKA (reference sequence).

This clonotype was picked up a small number of times. The J gene is TRBJ2-3, the V gene TRBV10-1; D gene uncertain. Germline V lookup: CDR1 WNHNN, CDR2 SYGVQD (reference sequence). V was trimmed by 3 bases and J by 6 bases, leaving 13 bases between them. This CDR3 is 14 amino acids long. The CDR3 coding sequence is TGCGCCAGCAGTGAAGGCCTTGTACGGGATACGCAGTATTTT. The encoded protein is CASSEGLVRDTQYF.

This clonotype was recorded many times. This chain joins TRBV29-1 and TRBJ2-7, with 7 bases that match TRBD2. This CDR3 spans 15 amino acids. Germline values: CDR1 SQVTM, CDR2 ANQGSEA. Trimming removed 6 bases from V and 0 bases from J; junction bases left unmatched: 11. The CDR3 region is CSVDLGTTSSYEQYF. Here the CDR3 DNA reads TGCAGCGTCGACTTGGGGACTACAAGCTCCTACGAGCAGTACTTC.

V usage is TRBV5-1 and J usage is TRBJ2-7; 9 bases map to TRBD2. The CDR3 extends over 17 amino acids. Germline trimming cut 0 bases from V and 2 bases from J; bases unmatched to any gene: 9. Germline values: CDR1 SGHRS, CDR2 YFSETQ. CDR3 bases: TGCGCCAGCAGCTTGGCTAGCGGGAACCATAGAGCCTACGAGCAGTACTTC. Translation gives CASSLASGNHRAYEQYF.

The CDR3 is CASSDIRGYTF. CDR3 sequence (DNA): TGCGCCAGCAGCGACATCAGAGGCTACACCTTC. This chain uses TRBV5-1 with TRBJ1-2; the D is unclear. The CDR3 runs 11 residues. V was pared by 4 bases and J by 8 bases, with 9 bases between. Germline CDR1 reads SGHRS; CDR2 reads YFSETQ.

This clonotype was observed at least ten times. The rearrangement links TRBV6-5 to TRBJ1-5, with D perhaps matching TRBD1 (6 bases). This CDR3 spans 14 amino acids. V lost 5 bases to trimming and J lost 4 bases, with 12 bases between them. Germline V gives CDR1 MNHEY, CDR2 SVGAGI. In nucleotides, the CDR3 is TGTGCCAGCAGTACGGACAGTTGGAATCAGCCCCAGCATTTT. Amino acids: CASSTDSWNQPQHF.

The chain combines TRBV5-1 with TRBJ1-2; TRBD1 might be the D (5 bases). Germline CDR1 reads SGHRS; CDR2 reads YFSETQ. Trimming left V 1 base short and J 0 bases short, with 10 bases between. This CDR3 has 15 amino acids. The CDR3 coding sequence is TGCGCCAGCAGCTTGTCCTGGGGGACTAACTATGGCTACACCTTC. Encoded protein: CASSLSWGTNYGYTF.

This clonotype was seen at least ten times. The chain combines TRBV29-1 with TRBJ2-7; D is uncertain. The CDR3 contains 15 residues. V shed 1 base and J shed 0 bases, with 13 bases lying between them. Germline assignment: CDR1 SQVTM and CDR2 ANQGSEA. The CDR3 region is CSVEVWQTPSYEQYF. In DNA, the CDR3 is TGCAGCGTTGAAGTGTGGCAGACGCCCTCCTACGAGCAGTACTTC.

This clonotype was counted a few times. This sequence joins TRBV25-1 and TRBJ2-5; 7 bases map to TRBD2. Germline trimming cut 3 bases from V and 5 bases from J; bases unmatched to any gene: 6. The germline gives CDR1 MGHDK, CDR2 SYGVNS. There are 14 residues in the CDR3. The CDR3 spells CASSERGKSETQYF. CDR3 coding DNA: TGTGCCAGCAGTGAGCGGGGGAAGTCTGAGACCCAGTACTTC. The variable domain in full, with the rest retrieved from reference TRBV25-1 and TRBJ2-5, is EADIYQTPRYLVIGTGKKITLECSQTMGHDKMYWYQQDPGMELHLIHYSYGVNSTEKGDLSSESTVSRIRTEHFPLTLESARPSHTSQYLCASSERGKSETQYFGPGTRLLVL.

This chain joins TRBV7-2 and TRBJ2-1, with D perhaps TRBD1 (6 bases). Trimming stripped 5 bases from V and 7 bases from J, with 21 bases between. The CDR3 is 16 residues long. Germline values: CDR1 SGHTA, CDR2 FQGNSA. The CDR3 loop reads CASSLLRQAPRNEQFF. In DNA form, the CDR3 reads TGTGCCAGCAGCCTGCTGCGACAGGCCCCGCGGAATGAGCAGTTCTTC. Full variable domain (outside the CDR3, taken from reference TRBV7-2 and TRBJ2-1): GAGVSQSPSNKVTEKGKDVELRCDPISGHTALYWYRQSLGQGLEFLIYFQGNSAPDKSGLPSDRFSAERTGGSVSTLTIQRTQQEDSAVYLCASSLLRQAPRNEQFFGPGTRLTVL.

The rearrangement joins TRBV6-2 or TRBV6-3 to TRBJ1-3, with D perhaps matching TRBD1 (5 bases). There are 17 residues in the CDR3. The V and J ends lost 0 bases and 0 bases respectively, with 12 bases between them. Germline assignment: CDR1 MNHEY and CDR2 SVGEGT. The CDR3 reads CASSYSKQDYSGNTIYF. CDR3 DNA: TGTGCCAGCAGTTACTCGAAACAGGACTACTCTGGAAACACCATATATTTT.

The rearrangement joins TRBV20-1 to TRBJ2-1; TRBD1 matches 10 bases. Germline CDR1 DFQATT, CDR2 SNEGSKA (reference sequence). This CDR3 is built from 14 residues. The J segment lost 8 bases and the V segment lost 5 bases, leaving 9 bases of the junction unmatched. CDR3 loop: CSAGAGTGAYEQFF. The CDR3 bases are TGCAGTGCTGGAGCCGGGACAGGGGCCTATGAGCAGTTCTTC.

This clonotype came up a few times. The chain joins TRBV12-3 or TRBV12-4 to TRBJ2-1, with D tentatively TRBD1 (6 bases). The CDR3 consists of 15 residues. With 6 bases removed from V and 1 base from J, the gap between germline ends came to 13 bases. CDR3 sequence reads: CASRSDSASYNEQFF. The CDR3 nucleotides read TGTGCCAGCAGATCGGACAGTGCTTCCTACAATGAGCAGTTCTTC.

This clonotype was observed many times. V gene TRBV20-1 combines with J gene TRBJ2-7; 7 positions match TRBD1. The CDR3 is 15 residues long. J gave up 2 bases and V 5 bases, and 12 bases lay outside the gene matches. CDR1 is DFQATT, CDR2 SNEGSKA, per germline (reference sequence). CDR3 residues: CSAALTGRNTYEQYF. The CDR3 coding sequence is TGCAGTGCTGCCCTGACAGGGCGAAACACCTACGAGCAGTACTTC.

The chain recombines TRBV5-1 with TRBJ2-1, with 8 bases that match TRBD2. This CDR3 has 14 residues. V lost 4 bases to trimming and J lost 6 bases; unmatched junction nucleotides: 6. The germline gives CDR1 SGHRS, CDR2 YFSETQ. CDR3 in amino acids: CASSRDRGGNEQFF. DNA for the CDR3: TGCGCCAGCAGCCGTGATCGGGGGGGCAATGAGCAGTTCTTC.

Only a few counts were recorded for this clonotype. The chain is built from TRBV4-2 and TRBJ2-2, with 7 nucleotides matching TRBD1. Per germline, CDR1 LGHNA and CDR2 YNFKEQ. The CDR3 covers 18 residues. Germline trimming cut 1 base from V and 0 bases from J; bases unmatched to any gene: 8. The DNA for the CDR3 is TGTGCCAGCAGCCAAGTCCGTTGGCAGGGGGCGAACACCGGGGAGCTGTTTTTT. Translated, it gives CASSQVRWQGANTGELFF.

The J gene is TRBJ2-1, the V gene TRBV5-1; possibly TRBD2 for D (5 bases). The V gene's germline CDR1 is SGHRS and CDR2 YFSETQ. This CDR3 has 14 residues. The V gene lost 4 bases and the J gene lost 7 bases, with 15 bases spanning the gap. This CDR3 is CASSISGSGNEQFF. CDR3 DNA sequence: TGCGCCAGCAGCATCTCGGGGTCTGGTAATGAGCAGTTCTTC.

This clonotype showed up just a few times. This chain uses TRBV20-1 with TRBJ2-1, with 12 positions matching TRBD2. The CDR3 sequence is 15 residues long. Losses at the gene ends were 2 bases for V and 9 bases for J; bases not matched to a gene: 8. Germline V lookup: CDR1 DFQATT, CDR2 SNEGSKA (reference sequence). For the CDR3, the DNA is TGCAGTGCTAGACCTCTAGCGGGAGGGCGGGTTGAGCAGTTCTTC. Residues: CSARPLAGGRVEQFF.

This clonotype has a single count. The genes are TRBV15 and TRBJ2-3; D gene unclear. Germline loops: CDR1 LNHNV, CDR2 YYDKDF (reference sequence). This CDR3 has 12 amino acids. Between the trimmed V and J ends, which lost 6 bases and 1 base, there was a span of 5 bases. The CDR3 DNA follows: TGTGCCACCAGGCAGGGCACAGATACGCAGTATTTT. Its translation is CATRQGTDTQYF.

V and J are TRBV27 and TRBJ2-7; 11 nucleotides align to TRBD1. This CDR3 comprises 15 residues. Germline lookup yields CDR1 MNHEY and CDR2 SMNVEV (reference sequence). Unmatched junction bases numbered 8, after V lost 8 bases and J lost 2 bases. The DNA of the CDR3 is TGTGCCAGCTGGCAACCGGGACAGGGGGCCTACGAGCAGTACTTC. It encodes CASWQPGQGAYEQYF.